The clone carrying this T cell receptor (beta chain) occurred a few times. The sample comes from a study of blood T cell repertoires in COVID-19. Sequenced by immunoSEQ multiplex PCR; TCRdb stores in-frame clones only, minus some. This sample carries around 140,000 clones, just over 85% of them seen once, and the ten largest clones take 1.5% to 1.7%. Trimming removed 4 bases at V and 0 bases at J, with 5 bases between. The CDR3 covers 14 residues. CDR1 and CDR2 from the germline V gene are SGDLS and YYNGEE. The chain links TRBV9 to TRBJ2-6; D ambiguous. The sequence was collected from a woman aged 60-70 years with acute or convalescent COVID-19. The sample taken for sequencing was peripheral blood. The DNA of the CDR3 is TGTGCCAGCAGCCTAAACTCTGGGGCCAACGTCCTGACTTTC. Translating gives CASSLNSGANVLTF.